One and the same sample provided the 12 T cell receptor beta chains below, sequenced in a study of immune heterogeneity within non-small cell lung tumors. The authors amplified TCR beta CDR3 by multiplex PCR with 32 V and 13 J primers. TCRdb reprocessed the multiplex PCR reads with MiXCR, giving one entry per CDR3 protein. The data contain about 15,000 distinct CDR3 sequences, more than 30% of them seen just once; the ten biggest clones take up around 15%. Bulk tumor gDNA, 500 to 700 ng per sample, served as the TCR template. The authors collected several far-apart biopsies from each primary tumor during surgery. Before undergoing curative surgery, patients had newly diagnosed non-small cell lung cancer that was untreated. Sequencing was carried out using lung tumor tissue. These receptors were obtained from a woman aged 45-59 years with non-small cell lung cancer.

In DNA form, the CDR3 reads TGTGCCAGCAGTTCCTGGGGGGGAATGAACACTGAAGCTTTCTTT. Its protein is CASSSWGGMNTEAFF. The rearrangement links TRBV28 to TRBJ1-1, with D possibly being TRBD1 (5 bases). This CDR3 is built from 15 residues. V was shortened by 4 bases and J by 0 bases, with 12 bases between the two germline ends. Germline values: CDR1 MDHEN, CDR2 SYDVKM.

This clonotype was found a few times. The chain couples TRBV5-1 to TRBJ2-3; 7 bases are shared with TRBD2. This CDR3 spans 17 amino acids. The germline V gene encodes CDR1 SGHRS and CDR2 YFSETQ. The ends lost 4 bases at V and 4 bases at J; junction bases unmatched: 15. The CDR3 protein is CASSQRGAAGLADTQYF. CDR3 DNA: TGCGCCAGCAGCCAAAGGGGCGCAGCGGGGTTGGCAGATACGCAGTATTTT. Supplemented by reference TRBV5-1 and TRBJ2-3, the full variable domain reads KAGVTQTPRYLIKTRGQQVTLSCSPISGHRSVSWYQQTPGQGLQFLFEYFSETQRNKGNFPGRFSGRQFSNSRSEMNVSTLELGDSALYLCASSQRGAAGLADTQYFGPGTRLTVL.

Many counts were recorded for this clonotype. This chain connects TRBV7-2 to TRBJ1-1; unclear D gene. The germline V gene encodes CDR1 SGHTA and CDR2 FQGNSA. Deletions cut 2 bases from V and 1 base from J, with 5 bases between. CDR3 length equals 13 residues. The CDR3 sequence: CASSLYENTEAFF. The DNA for the CDR3 is TGTGCCAGCAGCTTATATGAGAACACTGAAGCTTTCTTT.

A remark on this clonotype: A much larger clone differs from this one at a single base, so this may be a read error. The rearrangement links TRBV18 to TRBJ1-1; 7 nucleotides align to TRBD1. CDR3 length: 15 residues. Per germline, CDR1 KGHSH and CDR2 LQKENI. The DNA for the CDR3 is TGTGCCAGCTCAGACCGGGGACAGCAGAACACTGAAGATTTCTTT. Translated: CASSDRGQQNTEDFF.

In this sample, this clonotype turned up many times. At one boundary the junction diverges from the germline segment, which might be a read error. The chain couples TRBV5-1 to TRBJ1-6; 7 nucleotides line up with TRBD1. The germline V gene encodes CDR1 SGHRS and CDR2 YFSETQ. The length of the CDR3 is 16 residues. This CDR3 is CVSSHRQGSYNSPLHF. In DNA form, the CDR3 reads TGCGTCAGCAGCCATAGACAGGGCTCCTATAATTCACCCCTCCACTTT.

This clonotype has just one count. This chain links TRBV6-2 or TRBV6-3 with TRBJ2-7, with TRBD2 identical over 12 bases. The CDR3 loop spans 16 amino acids. Germline CDR1 is MNHEY and CDR2 is SVGEGT. V shed 4 bases, J shed 1 base, and the junction held 5 bases outside the gene matches. CDR3 region: CASSFPSGRASYEQYF. The CDR3 DNA reads TGTGCCAGCAGTTTCCCTAGCGGGAGGGCTTCCTACGAGCAGTACTTC.

Comments on this clonotype: A single base separates this from a much larger clone, so it may be a read error. This chain uses TRBV5-5 with TRBJ2-7; no firm D call. CDR1 is SGHKS and CDR2 is YYEKEE in the germline V gene (reference sequence). This CDR3 comprises 12 residues. V gave up 2 bases and J gave up 12 bases, with 15 bases separating them. This CDR3 is CASSFADGPAYF. The CDR3 DNA reads TGTGCCAGCAGCTTTGCCGACGGTCCAGCGTACTTC.

Turning to this clonotype: A single base separates this from a much larger clone, so it may be a read error. The V gene is TRBV28, the J gene TRBJ2-5, with 8 bases that match TRBD1. This CDR3 has 14 amino acids. Germline V CDR1 and CDR2: MDHEN, SYDVKM. The J segment lost 6 bases and the V segment lost 3 bases, leaving 6 bases of the junction unmatched. The CDR3 spells CASSFQGAWKTQYF. For the CDR3, the DNA is TGTGCCAGCAGTTTCCAGGGGGCTTGGAAGACCCAGTACTTC.

The rearrangement uses TRBV5-1 and TRBJ1-4; D ambiguous. Trimming took 3 bases from V and 4 from J, leaving 16 bases between them. The CDR3 has 16 amino acids. Germline CDR1 and CDR2: SGHRS and YFSETQ. The CDR3 DNA follows: TGCGCCAGCAGCTCCTACTCGGAATCCGGTAATGAAAAACTGTTTTTT. Protein sequence: CASSSYSESGNEKLFF.

This rearrangement joins TRBV5-4 to TRBJ2-3; TRBD2 matches 9 bases. V was pared by 4 bases and J by 2 bases, with 5 bases of the junction left unmatched. The CDR3 is made up of 15 amino acids. The V gene's germline CDR1 is SGHNT and CDR2 YYREEE (reference sequence). CDR3 DNA: TGTGCCAGCAGCACGACTAGCGGACCCACAGATACGCAGTATTTT. This gives the protein CASSTTSGPTDTQYF.

By share of the sample, this clonotype is medium-sized. J is TRBJ2-7 and V is TRBV14, with D perhaps matching TRBD1 (5 bases). The CDR3 contains 13 residues. In germline, CDR1 is SGHDN, CDR2 FVKESK. Trimming stripped 4 bases from V and 3 bases from J, with 10 bases between. CDR3 amino acids: CASSPLQDYEQYF. CDR3 DNA: TGTGCCAGCAGCCCCTTACAGGACTACGAGCAGTACTTC. The whole variable domain, remainder taken from reference TRBV14 and TRBJ2-7, is EAGVTQFPSHSVIEKGQTVTLRCDPISGHDNLYWYRRVMGKEIKFLLHFVKESKQDESGMPNNRFLAERTGGTYSTLKVQPAELEDSGVYFCASSPLQDYEQYFGPGTRLTVT.

This clonotype is medium-sized (0.01 to 0.1%) by share. This chain connects TRBV28 to TRBJ1-1; tentative D call: TRBD1 (6 bases). The CDR3 spans 14 residues. In germline, CDR1 is MDHEN, CDR2 SYDVKM. The ends were cut back, 7 bases at V and 1 base at J, with 13 bases in the middle. The CDR3: CASKTGAPNTEAFF. CDR3 sequence (DNA): TGTGCCAGCAAGACGGGGGCGCCGAACACTGAAGCTTTCTTT.